This T cell receptor beta chain was documented in a study of response to subunit inactivated influenza vaccine. Germline CDR1 MGHRA, CDR2 YSYEKL. The V and J ends lost 5 bases and 2 bases, in that order; junction bases with no gene match: 8. This CDR3 has 16 residues. TCRdb re-analysed the RT-PCR reads in MiXCR, keeping a single row per CDR3 protein. The sample lists hundreds of thousands of distinct CDR3 sequences, 6% to 9% occurring once. Study-wide points: Few new T cells, the authors suggested, are recruited by each seasonal influenza vaccination.

This clonotype came up a few times. Its target is not known. The specimen was PBMCs from blood, collected roughly 24 months after vaccination. This rearrangement joins TRBV4-1 to TRBJ2-1; 8 bases line up with TRBD1. The clonotype originates from a man between 50 and 69 years old who received an inactivated influenza vaccine. For the CDR3, the DNA is TGCGCCAGCAGCTCAGGAACAGGGGGAGCCTACAATGAGCAGTTCTTC. Protein product: CASSSGTGGAYNEQFF.